This TCR beta chain was recovered during a study of chemoradiotherapy in HPV16-positive cancers. Whole-study findings and limits: Candidate HPV-specific clones and E7-related TCR motifs grew in tumor during treatment. For HPV16-positive patients, expanding HPV-responsive T cells associated with longer recurrence-free survival.

Worth noting for this clone: Its target is unknown.

Over chemoradiotherapy, repertoires were sampled more than once. Repertoires were generated with immunoSEQ multiplex PCR, while TCRdb's copy carries only in-frame clones and drops some. The data hold some 15,000 clones, with around 88% observed a single time. This specimen consisted of blood, obtained from a patient who underwent chemoradiotherapy. The receptor was isolated from a human donor with HPV-associated anogenital cancer.

The CDR3 spells CASMVLTGNTNTEAFF. CDR3 coding DNA: TGTGCCAGCATGGTACTCACGGGTAACACGAACACTGAAGCTTTCTTT. The chain joins TRBV5-4 to TRBJ1-1; D call uncertain. The CDR3 has 16 residues. With 6 bases removed from V and 1 base from J, the gap between germline ends came to 19 bases. Germline loops: CDR1 SGHNT, CDR2 YYREEE (reference sequence).